One and the same sample provided the 18 T cell receptor beta chains below, sequenced in a study of shared clonotypes between healthy human individuals. CD45RO-negative cells were positively selected for CCR7, leaving out terminally differentiated effector memory CD45RA+ cells. Generated by immunoSEQ multiplex PCR, the TCRdb table keeps only in-frame clones and is missing some. Found here are approximately 810,000 clones, 92% of them singletons; the top ten hold 20% to 30%. Sequencing was done on a sample of naive CD8+ T cells sorted from blood. The receptors originated from a man aged 30-40 years in good health.

The chain carries TRBV30 and TRBJ2-3, with D tentatively TRBD1 (5 bases). Germline values: CDR1 GTSNPN, CDR2 SVGIG (reference sequence). CDR3 length equals 14 residues. Trimming shortened V by 2 bases and J by 2 bases, and 11 bases separated the two germline ends. The CDR3 nucleotides read TGTGCCTGGAGTCATACAGGACCCACAGATACGCAGTATTTT. As protein: CAWSHTGPTDTQYF. Supplemented by reference TRBV30 and TRBJ2-3, the full variable domain reads SQTIHQWPATLVQPVGSPLSLECTVEGTSNPNLYWYRQAAGRGLQLLFYSVGIGQISSEVPQNLSASRPQDRQFILSSKKLLLSDSGFYLCAWSHTGPTDTQYFGPGTRLTVL.

Turning to this clone: The identical CDR3 is also encoded by other nucleotide sequences in the sample. The genes are TRBV9 and TRBJ2-1; no firm D call. Trimming cost V 5 bases and J 0 bases, with 9 bases left between them. This CDR3 contains 14 residues. CDR1 and CDR2 from the germline V gene are SGDLS and YYNGEE. CDR3 bases: TGTGCCAGCAGTTCAGGAAGCTCCTACAATGAGCAGTTCTTC. Translated, it gives CASSSGSSYNEQFF. Complete variable domain (other parts from reference TRBV9 and TRBJ2-1): DSGVTQTPKHLITATGQRVTLRCSPRSGDLSVYWYQQSLDQGLQFLIQYYNGEERAKGNILERFSAQQFPDLHSELNLSSLELGDSALYFCASSSGSSYNEQFFGPGTRLTVL.

This clone was seen just once. V usage is TRBV11-2 and J usage is TRBJ1-4; D unclear. V lost 0 bases to trimming and J lost 5 bases, with 7 bases between them. The germline V gene has CDR1 SGHAT and CDR2 FQNNGV. The CDR3 runs to 14 residues. CDR3 bases: TGTGCCAGCAGCTTAGAGATTGTAAATGAAAAACTGTTTTTT. It encodes CASSLEIVNEKLFF.

This chain links TRBV5-1 with TRBJ1-2; no firm D call. CDR1 SGHRS and CDR2 YFSETQ come from the germline V gene. The germline V and J ends were trimmed by 0 bases and 8 bases, with 5 bases remaining between them. The CDR3 loop spans 11 amino acids. The CDR3, as DNA: TGCGCCAGCAGCTTGGACGGGGGCTACACCTTC. This translates into CASSLDGGYTF. Full variable domain (missing parts from reference TRBV5-1 and TRBJ1-2): KAGVTQTPRYLIKTRGQQVTLSCSPISGHRSVSWYQQTPGQGLQFLFEYFSETQRNKGNFPGRFSGRQFSNSRSEMNVSTLELGDSALYLCASSLDGGYTFGSGTRLTVV.

This rearrangement joins TRBV18 to TRBJ2-7; 7 bases align to TRBD1. J was trimmed by 0 bases and V by 2 bases; bases with no gene match: 4. CDR1 KGHSH and CDR2 LQKENI come from the germline V gene. The CDR3 is 15 amino acids. The CDR3 loop reads CASSPNRGSSYEQYF. The CDR3 DNA reads TGTGCCAGCTCACCAAACAGGGGATCCTCCTACGAGCAGTACTTC. The full variable domain, its missing parts supplied by reference TRBV18 and TRBJ2-7, is NAGVMQNPRHLVRRRGQEARLRCSPMKGHSHVYWYRQLPEEGLKFMVYLQKENIIDESGMPKERFSAEFPKEGPSILRIQQVVRGDSAAYFCASSPNRGSSYEQYFGPGTRLTVT.

This sequence joins TRBV7-9 and TRBJ2-1; 7 nucleotides align to TRBD2. Germline loops: CDR1 SEHNR, CDR2 FQNEAQ (reference sequence). This CDR3 contains 15 residues. Trimming cost V 2 bases and J 6 bases; bases outside gene matches: 7. CDR3 amino acids: CASSLMPGRGNEQFF. CDR3 DNA: TGTGCCAGCAGCTTAATGCCAGGGAGGGGCAATGAGCAGTTCTTC.

The chain has TRBV27 and TRBJ2-7; weak D call: TRBD1 (5 bases). This CDR3 contains 11 residues. Germline V gene data show CDR1 as MNHEY and CDR2 as SMNVEV (reference sequence). Trimming removed 6 bases at V and 6 bases at J, with 9 bases between. For the CDR3, the DNA is TGTGCCAGCAGCCAAAGGGGCGAGCAGTACTTC. Protein: CASSQRGEQYF.

The CDR3 DNA reads TGTGCCCTCAGGCCTATAAACTTCAATCAGCCCCAGCATTTT. Protein product: CALRPINFNQPQHF. The chain links TRBV19 to TRBJ1-5; D remains ambiguous. The V gene lost 11 bases and the J gene lost 3 bases, with 17 bases spanning the gap. The CDR3 runs 14 residues. The V gene's germline CDR1 is LNHDA and CDR2 SQIVND (reference sequence).

This chain links TRBV5-8 with TRBJ1-1; D remains unclear. Germline CDR1 is SGHTS and CDR2 is YDEGEE. The CDR3 length is 14 residues. V lost 2 bases and J 0 bases, leaving 8 bases between the germline ends. This CDR3 reads CASSLGGLNTEAFF. DNA of the CDR3: TGTGCCAGCAGCTTAGGAGGGTTGAACACTGAAGCTTTCTTT. The full variable domain, completed using reference TRBV5-8 and TRBJ1-1, is EAGVTQSPTHLIKTRGQQATLRCSPISGHTSVYWYQQALGLGLQFLLWYDEGEERNRGNFPPRFSGRQFPNYSSELNVNALELEDSALYLCASSLGGLNTEAFFGQGTRLTVV.

The V call is TRBV27, the J call TRBJ1-3; D uncertain. Per germline, CDR1 MNHEY and CDR2 SMNVEV (reference sequence). Trimming left V 5 bases short and J 0 bases short, with 14 bases between. CDR3 length equals 16 residues. The DNA for the CDR3 is TGTGCCAGCAGTCCTTTACACTTCAGCTCTGGAAACACCATATATTTT. Translation gives CASSPLHFSSGNTIYF.

The rearrangement links TRBV4-1 to TRBJ1-5; D gene uncertain. Germline loops: CDR1 MGHRA, CDR2 YSYEKL. V gave up 0 bases and J gave up 4 bases, with 10 bases separating them. This CDR3 is 15 amino acids long. In DNA, the CDR3 is TGCGCCAGCAGCCAAGAATGGGCGGAAAATCAGCCCCAGCATTTT. Amino acids: CASSQEWAENQPQHF.

This chain uses TRBV19 with TRBJ2-2; D is undetermined. V lost 9 bases and J lost 4, with 15 bases in between. The CDR3 is 14 amino acids. Per the germline V gene, CDR1 is LNHDA and CDR2 is SQIVND (reference sequence). This chain's CDR3 is CASHPNWSTGELFF. In DNA, the CDR3 is TGTGCCAGCCACCCAAATTGGAGCACCGGGGAGCTGTTTTTT. Looking up the rest from reference TRBV19 and TRBJ2-2 gives the full variable domain: DGGITQSPKYLFRKEGQNVTLSCEQNLNHDAMYWYRQDPGQGLRLIYYSQIVNDFQKGDIAEGYSVSREKKESFPLTVTSAQKNPTAFYLCASHPNWSTGELFFGEGSRLTVL.

In its sample, this clone was seen once. Different DNA sequences within this sample yield the same CDR3. This chain uses TRBV19 with TRBJ2-1, with unresolved D. This CDR3 comprises 12 residues. V was clipped by 1 base and J by 6 bases, with 4 bases between them. The germline V gene has CDR1 LNHDA and CDR2 SQIVND (reference sequence). The CDR3 DNA reads as TGTGCCAGTAGTATAGGGCTCAATGAGCAGTTCTTC. Residues: CASSIGLNEQFF.

The rearrangement joins TRBV6-1 to TRBJ1-2; D remains ambiguous. Germline lookup yields CDR1 MNHNS and CDR2 SASEGT. Trimming left V 6 bases short and J 2 bases short, with 7 bases between. The CDR3 runs 12 residues. The CDR3 DNA is TGTGCCAGCAGAGAGGACAACTATGGCTACACCTTC. As protein: CASREDNYGYTF.

The chain links TRBV7-8 to TRBJ2-1; 8 bases match TRBD1. J lost 1 base, V lost 1 base, and 6 bases had no gene match. This CDR3 has 17 amino acids. Germline V gene sequence: CDR1 SGHVS, CDR2 FQNEAQ. CDR3 sequence reads: CASSLVPRTGSYNEQFF. The CDR3, as DNA: TGTGCCAGCAGCTTAGTCCCCCGGACAGGGTCCTACAATGAGCAGTTCTTC.

V is TRBV30 and J is TRBJ2-3; 8 nucleotides line up with TRBD1. The length of the CDR3 is 15 residues. The germline CDR1 and CDR2 sequences are GTSNPN and SVGIG (reference sequence). Trimming cost V 0 bases and J 6 bases; bases outside gene matches: 8. This CDR3 is CAWSVGQGARDTQYF. CDR3 coding DNA: TGTGCCTGGAGTGTAGGGCAGGGGGCGCGGGATACGCAGTATTTT.

This clone was counted once. V and J are TRBV27 and TRBJ2-1, with D possibly TRBD1 on 5 matching bases. V was clipped by 0 bases and J by 2 bases, with 14 bases between them. The CDR3 spans 17 residues. From germline, CDR1 is MNHEY and CDR2 SMNVEV (reference sequence). Here the CDR3 DNA reads TGTGCCAGCAGTTTATCTAATACAGGCGTACCCTACAATGAGCAGTTCTTC. Translated: CASSLSNTGVPYNEQFF.

The sample holds one count of this clone. The chain has TRBV7-6 and TRBJ2-7; either TRBD1 or TRBD2 may supply D (6 bases each). This CDR3 has 15 residues. Germline V CDR1 and CDR2: SGHVS, FNYEAQ. The V and J ends lost 3 bases and 0 bases respectively, with 12 bases between them. The CDR3 bases are TGTGCCAGCAGCTTGGGCGGGACAAGCTCCTACGAGCAGTACTTC. It codes for CASSLGGTSSYEQYF.